The clone carrying this T cell receptor (beta chain) was detected a few times. Its antigen is not known. These data belong to a study of T cell clones after liver transplantation. About the study: Blood was drawn pre-transplant, before withdrawal, and after full or failed withdrawal.

Broader study findings: Small, mixed patient groups and varying post-transplant times limit these conclusions.

Assay used: immunoSEQ multiplex PCR; TCRdb lists only in-frame clones, some missing. In the table there are some 61,000 clones, roughly 71% of which are singletons. The V end was cut by 3 bases, the J end by 5 bases, with 20 bases between. The CDR3 totals 16 residues. The germline V gene has CDR1 LGHNA and CDR2 YNFKEQ. The chain recombines TRBV4-2 with TRBJ2-7, with D perhaps matching TRBD1 (6 bases). This receptor was taken from a human patient who received a liver transplant. Some T cells may be the graft donor's. The specimen was CD4+ T cells from blood, collected at the 22-month timepoint. The CDR3 spells CASSHQTGTLPNEQYF. As DNA, the CDR3 is TGTGCCAGCAGCCACCAAACCGGGACATTGCCCAACGAGCAGTACTTC.